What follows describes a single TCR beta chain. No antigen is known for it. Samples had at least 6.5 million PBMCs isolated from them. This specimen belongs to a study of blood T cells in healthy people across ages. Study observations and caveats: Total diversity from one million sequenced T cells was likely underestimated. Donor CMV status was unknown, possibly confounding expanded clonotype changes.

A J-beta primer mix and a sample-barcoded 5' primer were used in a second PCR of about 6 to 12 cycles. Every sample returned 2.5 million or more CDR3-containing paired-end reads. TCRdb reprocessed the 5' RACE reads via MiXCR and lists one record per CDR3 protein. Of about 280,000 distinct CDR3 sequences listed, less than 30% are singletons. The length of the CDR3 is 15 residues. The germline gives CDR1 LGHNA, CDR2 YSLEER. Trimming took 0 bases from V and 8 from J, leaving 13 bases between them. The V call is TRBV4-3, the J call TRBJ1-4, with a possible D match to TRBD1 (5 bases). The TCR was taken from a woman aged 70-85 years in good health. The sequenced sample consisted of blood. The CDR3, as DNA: TGCGCCAGCAGCCAAGATAGGGGCTCACGGGAAAAACTGTTTTTT. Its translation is CASSQDRGSREKLFF.